This T cell receptor (beta chain) is drawn from a study of cytomegalovirus exposure and HLA in healthy donors. Broader study findings: A later analysis linked a missense DCLRE1C variant to TCR beta V- and J-gene trimming. Near-uniform donor sequencing depth was presumed by presence/absence analyses.

In the case of this clone: The antigen remains undetermined.

The PCR was carried out with 60 Vbeta primers and 13 Jbeta primers. Generated by immunoSEQ multiplex PCR, the TCRdb table keeps only in-frame clones and is missing some. With under 200,000 clones in the sample, the ten largest clones hold 0.65% to 0.9%. This TCR derives from a young woman in good health and CMV-seropositive. The sequenced material came from PBMCs.

CDR3 loop: CASTIRRGTGVDEQYF. In nucleotides, the CDR3 is TGTGCCAGCACCATCCGGAGGGGGACAGGGGTTGACGAGCAGTACTTC. The rearrangement joins TRBV6-6 to TRBJ2-5; 10 bases align to TRBD1. Judging by the DNA end, TRBJ2-7 fits better; the J call may be wrong. There are 16 residues in the CDR3. From germline, CDR1 is MNHNY and CDR2 SVGAGI (reference sequence).